These 30 T cell receptor beta chains were sequenced from one sample in a study of cytomegalovirus exposure and HLA in healthy donors. The primer mix had 60 Vbeta and 13 Jbeta primers. The assay was immunoSEQ multiplex PCR, and TCRdb's table has in-frame clones only and misses some. The sample contains about 130,000 clones, 60% to 80% of which appear only once. Sequencing was done on a sample of PBMCs. The receptors were gathered from a male donor in good health and CMV-seronegative.

The J gene is TRBJ2-2, the V gene TRBV30; D is perhaps TRBD2 (5 bases). The CDR3 spans 13 residues. Trimming took 6 bases from V and 4 from J, leaving 12 bases between them. CDR1 is GTSNPN, CDR2 SVGIG, per germline (reference sequence). The CDR3 sequence is CACPTRVTGELFF. The DNA for the CDR3 is TGTGCCTGCCCTACTAGAGTCACCGGGGAGCTGTTTTTT.

Only a few counts were recorded for this clone. Written as DNA, the CDR3 is TGTGCCAGCAGTGACCCGGGACTAGCGGGAGAGACCCAGTACTTC. It is translated as CASSDPGLAGETQYF. J is TRBJ2-5 and V is TRBV6-4; TRBD2 matches at 12 bases. J lost 4 bases, V lost 2 bases, and 2 bases had no gene match. This CDR3 contains 15 residues. CDR1 MRHNA and CDR2 SNTAGT come from the germline V gene.

The rearrangement joins TRBV9 to TRBJ2-1; 11 bases line up with TRBD2. Germline assignment: CDR1 SGDLS and CDR2 YYNGEE. The CDR3 loop spans 14 amino acids. With 3 bases clipped from V and 7 bases from J, the junction kept 3 bases outside the gene matches. The CDR3 loop is CASSDRLAGNEQFF. In DNA, the CDR3 is TGTGCCAGCAGCGACAGACTAGCGGGGAATGAGCAGTTCTTC.

This chain connects TRBV7-9 to TRBJ2-7, with D possibly being TRBD2 (7 bases). This CDR3 is built from 14 residues. From germline, CDR1 is SEHNR and CDR2 FQNEAQ (reference sequence). V lost 6 bases, J lost 1 base, and 13 bases lay in between. The CDR3 loop is CASRRGGSSYEQYF. CDR3 sequence (DNA): TGTGCCAGCAGAAGGGGGGGAAGTTCCTACGAGCAGTACTTC.

The chain employs TRBV11-2 and TRBJ2-5, with D possibly TRBD1 on 6 matching bases. Between the trimmed V and J ends, which lost 3 bases and 5 bases, there was a span of 13 bases. Germline lookup yields CDR1 SGHAT and CDR2 FQNNGV. The length of the CDR3 is 14 residues. The CDR3 DNA reads TGTGCCAGCAGCTTGCCAGGGGTTTCGGAGACCCAGTACTTC. Its protein product is CASSLPGVSETQYF.

The sample holds a few counts of this clone. The rearrangement links TRBV5-1 to TRBJ1-1, with D perhaps matching TRBD1 (6 bases). The V and J ends lost 0 bases and 5 bases respectively, with 11 bases between them. The CDR3 runs 14 residues. In germline, CDR1 is SGHRS, CDR2 YFSETQ. The CDR3 region is CASSLDTGITEAFF. The CDR3 nucleotides are TGCGCCAGCAGCTTGGATACAGGGATAACTGAAGCTTTCTTT.

The V and J genes are TRBV9 and TRBJ1-3; 7 nucleotides match TRBD1. Trimming at V came to 4 bases and at J to 0 bases, leaving 7 bases not matched to a gene. In germline, CDR1 is SGDLS, CDR2 YYNGEE. The CDR3 contains 16 residues. This chain's CDR3 is CASSPYGTVSGNTIYF. The DNA for the CDR3 is TGTGCCAGCAGCCCTTACGGGACAGTCTCTGGAAACACCATATATTTT.

The rearrangement links TRBV28 to TRBJ2-7; no reliable D call. CDR1 MDHEN and CDR2 SYDVKM come from the germline V gene. Trimming cost V 6 bases and J 0 bases, with 12 bases left between them. This CDR3 is 14 amino acids long. The CDR3 is CASSPWAPSYEQYF. As DNA, the CDR3 is TGTGCCAGCAGCCCTTGGGCCCCCTCCTACGAGCAGTACTTC.

V gene TRBV19 combines with J gene TRBJ2-1; D is possibly TRBD2 (5 bases). This CDR3 contains 13 residues. V was pared by 8 bases and J by 8 bases, with 16 bases between. Looked up from germline, CDR1 is LNHDA and CDR2 is SQIVND (reference sequence). The DNA of the CDR3 is TGTGCCAGTGCCCGACGAGGGATCTATGAGCAGTTCTTC. Protein: CASARRGIYEQFF.

The rearrangement uses TRBV6-1 and TRBJ2-7, with D perhaps matching TRBD2 (6 bases). Trimming removed 11 bases from V and 2 bases from J, with 16 bases in between. Germline V gives CDR1 MNHNS, CDR2 SASEGT. This CDR3 comprises 13 residues. The CDR3 DNA is TGTGCCGCTTCGGGCGGGGCGACCTACGAGCAGTACTTC. It codes for CAASGGATYEQYF.

The V call is TRBV5-4, the J call TRBJ1-1; TRBD1 aligns across 9 bases. V shed 4 bases and J 0 bases; nucleotides not matched to a gene: 4. From germline, CDR1 is SGHNT and CDR2 YYREEE (reference sequence). The CDR3 runs 15 residues. In nucleotides, the CDR3 is TGTGCCAGCAGCCGAGGACAGGGGATGAACACTGAAGCTTTCTTT. Amino acids: CASSRGQGMNTEAFF.

This rearrangement joins TRBV11-2 to TRBJ1-3; no clear D gene. Per germline, CDR1 SGHAT and CDR2 FQNNGV. With 7 bases removed from V and 2 bases from J, the gap between germline ends came to 9 bases. CDR3 length: 13 residues. CDR3 in DNA: TGTGCCAGCACCCTAGCACCTGGAAACACCATATATTTT. It specifies CASTLAPGNTIYF.

The chain joins TRBV29-1 to TRBJ1-1; a possible D gene is TRBD1 (5 bases). The CDR3 spans 14 residues. Germline V gene lookup returns CDR1 SQVTM and CDR2 ANQGSEA. V dropped 1 base and J dropped 1 base, with 10 bases sitting between them. As DNA, the CDR3 is TGCAGCGTTGAAGTAGGCAGGGCGAACACTGAAGCTTTCTTT. Encoded protein: CSVEVGRANTEAFF.

J is TRBJ1-2 and V is TRBV2; TRBD1 matches 7 bases. The V segment lost 5 bases and the J segment 3 bases; nucleotides outside the gene matches: 6. Germline V lookup: CDR1 SNHLY, CDR2 FYNNEI. CDR3 length: 14 amino acids. CDR3 sequence: CASSWDRGDYGYTF. For the CDR3, the DNA is TGTGCCAGCAGTTGGGACAGAGGTGACTATGGCTACACCTTC. Variable domain in full (rest from reference TRBV2 and TRBJ1-2): EPEVTQTPSHQVTQMGQEVILRCVPISNHLYFYWYRQILGQKVEFLVSFYNNEISEKSEIFDDQFSVERPDGSNFTLKIRSTKLEDSAMYFCASSWDRGDYGYTFGSGTRLTVV.

V is TRBV29-1 and J is TRBJ1-4, with D perhaps TRBD1 (5 bases). Trimming shortened V by 4 bases and J by 7 bases, and 16 bases separated the two germline ends. Per germline, CDR1 SQVTM and CDR2 ANQGSEA. The CDR3 contains 14 residues. CDR3 region: CSVVSREGGEKLFF. DNA of the CDR3: TGCAGCGTTGTCTCCAGGGAAGGTGGTGAAAAACTGTTTTTT.

This clone was counted between two and nine times. The chain employs TRBV6-5 and TRBJ2-1; possibly TRBD1 for D (6 bases). Trimming removed 2 bases at V and 5 bases at J, with 13 bases between. The CDR3 is made up of 15 amino acids. CDR1 is MNHEY, CDR2 SVGAGI, per germline. The CDR3 DNA reads TGTGCCAGCAGTTACGACCTGAGGGGGAACAATGAGCAGTTCTTC. It specifies CASSYDLRGNNEQFF.

V usage is TRBV28 and J usage is TRBJ2-7; D is perhaps TRBD2 (6 bases). The CDR3 is made up of 15 amino acids. CDR1 and CDR2 (germline): MDHEN, SYDVKM. Trimming left V 2 bases short and J 3 bases short, with 14 bases between. The CDR3, as DNA: TGTGCCAGCAGTTTAGGAGGGTTGAGTTTCTACGAGCAGTACTTC. Encoded protein: CASSLGGLSFYEQYF.

This clone has more than one count but fewer than ten. The rearrangement uses TRBV5-1 and TRBJ2-3; TRBD2 matches at 8 bases. This CDR3 is built from 14 residues. J lost 1 base, V lost 4 bases, and 2 bases had no gene match. Germline values: CDR1 SGHRS, CDR2 YFSETQ. In DNA, the CDR3 is TGCGCCAGCAGCAAGACTAGCGGCACAGATACGCAGTATTTT. It yields the protein CASSKTSGTDTQYF.

This chain uses TRBV5-4 with TRBJ1-2; possible D gene TRBD1, 6 bases. The CDR3 runs 13 residues. Germline V CDR1 and CDR2: SGHNT, YYREEE (reference sequence). The ends were cut back, 1 base at V and 5 bases at J, with 9 bases in the middle. As DNA, the CDR3 is TGTGCCAGCAGCTTGAGACAGGCGTATGGCTACACCTTC. Its protein product is CASSLRQAYGYTF.

The V and J genes are TRBV28 and TRBJ2-5, with 10 bases that match TRBD1. The end of the DNA is better explained by TRBJ2-7, so the J call may be wrong. The germline gives CDR1 MDHEN, CDR2 SYDVKM. The CDR3 spans 17 residues. The CDR3 coding sequence is TGTGCCAGGCCCATTTCCCGAGACAGGGGGCTTTCCTACGAGCAGTACTTC. This sequence encodes CARPISRDRGLSYEQYF.

This clone was observed a few times. V is TRBV5-6 and J is TRBJ1-2, with 9 nucleotides matching TRBD1. V lost 2 bases to trimming and J lost 3 bases; unmatched junction nucleotides: 11. This CDR3 has 17 amino acids. Germline V CDR1 and CDR2: SGHDT, YYEEEE. CDR3: CASSFLQGATLDYGYTF. CDR3 nucleotides: TGTGCCAGCAGCTTCCTACAGGGGGCCACCCTTGACTATGGCTACACCTTC.

V and J are TRBV4-2 and TRBJ2-2, with D possibly being TRBD2 (5 bases). The CDR3 contains 15 residues. The germline gives CDR1 LGHNA, CDR2 YNFKEQ. The V end lost 6 bases, the J end lost 2 bases, and 13 bases lay between the germline ends. The CDR3 region is CASRDLAANTGELFF. The DNA for the CDR3 is TGTGCCAGCAGGGATCTAGCAGCCAACACCGGGGAGCTGTTTTTT.

The CDR3 is CASSEAIGQGLNTEAFF. As DNA, the CDR3 is TGTGCCAGCAGTGAAGCGATTGGACAGGGGCTGAACACTGAAGCTTTCTTT. The chain couples TRBV6-1 to TRBJ1-1, with 9 positions matching TRBD1. Germline V gene data show CDR1 as MNHNS and CDR2 as SASEGT. The CDR3 is 17 amino acids. J lost 0 bases, V lost 0 bases, and 5 bases had no gene match.

This chain links TRBV6-6 with TRBJ2-1; possible D gene TRBD2, 6 bases. The CDR3 spans 16 residues. Germline CDR1 is MNHNY and CDR2 is SVGAGI (reference sequence). V was pared by 0 bases and J by 6 bases, with 15 bases between. This CDR3 reads CASSYSESGSGNEQFF. The CDR3 coding sequence is TGTGCCAGCAGTTACTCCGAATCCGGGAGTGGCAATGAGCAGTTCTTC.

This chain joins TRBV11-2 and TRBJ1-1, with D perhaps matching TRBD1 (6 bases). This CDR3 spans 14 amino acids. Germline CDR1 is SGHAT and CDR2 is FQNNGV. V lost 4 bases to trimming and J lost 10 bases, with 19 bases between them. The CDR3 nucleotides read TGTGCCAGCAGCTACCGGGACACGTACGGCCTAGCTTTCTTT. Its translation: CASSYRDTYGLAFF.

The rearrangement joins TRBV7-8 to TRBJ2-2; D is perhaps TRBD2 (6 bases). The CDR3 has 15 residues. Trimming stripped 6 bases from V and 2 bases from J, with 13 bases between. CDR1 is SGHVS, CDR2 FQNEAQ, per germline. CDR3 in amino acids: CASSWRDGNTGELFF. As DNA, the CDR3 is TGTGCCAGCAGTTGGCGGGACGGAAACACCGGGGAGCTGTTTTTT.

V usage is TRBV10-3 and J usage is TRBJ2-7; 7 nucleotides match TRBD1. The CDR3 is 13 residues long. The junction had 0 bases not matched to a gene; V was cut back by 4 bases and J by 0 bases. Germline CDR1 and CDR2: ENHRY and SYGVKD. CDR3 residues: CAISGDSSYEQYF. For the CDR3, the DNA is TGTGCCATCAGTGGGGACAGCTCCTACGAGCAGTACTTC.

This clone occurred a few times. This chain connects TRBV9 to TRBJ2-1; 13 bases fit TRBD2. This CDR3 contains 16 residues. CDR1 is SGDLS and CDR2 is YYNGEE in the germline V gene. The V and J ends lost 4 bases and 2 bases, in that order; junction bases with no gene match: 3. The CDR3 DNA sequence: TGTGCCAGCAGCAAAGGGACTAGCGGGACCTACAATGAGCAGTTCTTC. Its protein product is CASSKGTSGTYNEQFF.

Within the sample, this clone is medium-sized. V usage is TRBV7-9 and J usage is TRBJ1-1; 9 bases map to TRBD1. Germline V CDR1 and CDR2: SEHNR, FQNEAQ (reference sequence). This CDR3 has 15 amino acids. The V and J ends lost 0 bases and 3 bases, in that order; junction bases with no gene match: 2. DNA for the CDR3: TGTGCCAGCAGCTTAGCCGGGACAGGGTACACTGAAGCTTTCTTT. The encoded protein is CASSLAGTGYTEAFF.

The chain is built from TRBV7-2 and TRBJ1-1; no definite D call. The germline V gene has CDR1 SGHTA and CDR2 FQGNSA. The V end lost 0 bases, the J end lost 0 bases, and 5 bases lay between the germline ends. The CDR3 contains 14 residues. The CDR3 coding sequence is TGTGCCAGCAGCTTAGCTGTTATGAACACTGAAGCTTTCTTT. Its translation is CASSLAVMNTEAFF.